Listed here are 12 T cell receptor beta chains from one sample, sequenced in a study of early T cells in non-severe SARS-CoV-2 infection. TCRdb fed the 5' RACE reads into MiXCR, producing one record per CDR3 protein. The profile shows approximately 50,000 distinct CDR3 sequences, 6% to 8% of them singletons. The sample was whole blood. The receptor set was obtained from an adult who was a healthcare worker with PCR-confirmed SARS-CoV-2 infection or an uninfected control (not recorded which).

This clonotype was detected many times. The chain has TRBV20-1 and TRBJ2-3; either TRBD1 or TRBD2 may supply D (5 bases each). Germline V gene lookup returns CDR1 DFQATT and CDR2 SNEGSKA (reference sequence). Trimming pared 3 bases from V and 3 bases from J, leaving 19 bases between. This CDR3 is built from 16 residues. CDR3 protein: CSASATTEGWTDTQYF. The CDR3 DNA follows: TGCAGTGCTAGCGCCACGACAGAGGGATGGACAGATACGCAGTATTTT.

This clonotype was recorded many times. This chain links TRBV20-1 with TRBJ2-7, with unresolved D. Trimming left V 0 bases short and J 12 bases short, with 15 bases between. Germline V gene data show CDR1 as DFQATT and CDR2 as SNEGSKA (reference sequence). This CDR3 has 12 amino acids. This chain's CDR3 is CSARDRSALPYF. DNA of the CDR3: TGCAGTGCTAGAGATCGGTCAGCCCTGCCGTACTTC.

This clonotype was counted a few times. V gene TRBV18 combines with J gene TRBJ1-6; a possible D gene is TRBD1 (5 bases). There are 17 residues in the CDR3. The germline V gene encodes CDR1 KGHSH and CDR2 LQKENI. The germline V and J ends were trimmed by 3 bases and 12 bases, with 24 bases remaining between them. The CDR3 bases are TGTGCCAGCTCACCGACCTATACAGGATCTCGATCCGGACCCCTCCACTTT. Translation: CASSPTYTGSRSGPLHF.

The V gene is TRBV3-1, the J gene TRBJ2-6; TRBD2 might be the D (6 bases). V gave up 5 bases and J gave up 4 bases, with 15 bases separating them. The CDR3 runs to 16 residues. The V gene's germline CDR1 is LGHDT and CDR2 YNNKEL (reference sequence). CDR3 nucleotide sequence: TGTGCCAGCAGCTCCTTAGGAGCGGGCGGGGCCAACGTCCTGACTTTC. Protein sequence: CASSSLGAGGANVLTF.

The gene calls are TRBV4-3 and TRBJ2-3; 11 nucleotides align to TRBD2. Germline trimming cut 5 bases from V and 9 bases from J; bases unmatched to any gene: 7. The CDR3 totals 14 residues. The germline CDR1 and CDR2 sequences are LGHNA and YSLEER. In DNA form, the CDR3 reads TGCGCCAGCAGCGGGCTAGCGGGGGGAGACACGCAGTATTTT. The encoded protein is CASSGLAGGDTQYF.

The chain links TRBV12-3 or TRBV12-4 to TRBJ2-1, with D possibly being TRBD2 (5 bases). Trimming removed 3 bases at V and 10 bases at J, with 10 bases between. This CDR3 spans 12 amino acids. The CDR3 DNA is TGTGCCAGCAGTTTTTTCGGCGGGGAGCAGTTCTTC. Protein sequence: CASSFFGGEQFF.

This chain links TRBV7-3 with TRBJ2-2; D perhaps matches TRBD2 (6 bases). The CDR3 loop spans 16 amino acids. V was cut by 5 bases and J by 0 bases, with 13 bases left in between. Germline V CDR1 and CDR2: SGHTA, FQGTGA. CDR3 amino acids: CASSPKTGANTGELFF. The DNA of the CDR3 is TGTGCCAGCAGCCCTAAGACGGGAGCGAACACCGGGGAGCTGTTTTTT.

The sample holds a few counts of this clonotype. CDR3 nucleotide sequence: TGCAGCGTTGCGTTGGGACCCACTGAAGCTTTCTTT. Protein product: CSVALGPTEAFF. The chain combines TRBV29-1 with TRBJ1-1; a weak D match, TRBD1 (5 bases). The V and J ends lost 4 bases and 4 bases respectively, with 10 bases between them. This CDR3 region has 12 residues. Germline lookup yields CDR1 SQVTM and CDR2 ANQGSEA. The full variable domain, in which reference TRBV29-1 and TRBJ1-1 provide the parts outside the CDR3, is SAVISQKPSRDICQRGTSLTIQCQVDSQVTMMFWYRQQPGQSLTLIATANQGSEATYESGFVIDKFPISRPNLTFSTLTVSNMSPEDSSIYLCSVALGPTEAFFGQGTRLTVV.

This clonotype was found a few times. The rearrangement uses TRBV20-1 and TRBJ2-3; tentative D call: TRBD2 (7 bases). The V gene's germline CDR1 is DFQATT and CDR2 SNEGSKA (reference sequence). Trimming removed 6 bases at V and 5 bases at J, with 21 bases between. CDR3 size: 15 residues. In nucleotides, the CDR3 is TGCAGTGCAATCAAAGGCGCGGGGGCCTTAGATACGCAGTATTTT. This codes for CSAIKGAGALDTQYF.

This clonotype was counted ten times or more. V usage is TRBV20-1 and J usage is TRBJ1-1; 11 bases agree with TRBD1. Looked up from germline, CDR1 is DFQATT and CDR2 is SNEGSKA (reference sequence). The CDR3 consists of 16 residues. The V gene end was trimmed by 3 bases and the J gene end by 1 base; junction bases not matched to a gene: 7. In DNA, the CDR3 is TGCAGTGCTAGGCAGTTCGGACAGGGGGCGAACACTGAAGCTTTCTTT. Translated: CSARQFGQGANTEAFF.

The chain employs TRBV11-2 and TRBJ2-7; D possibly matches TRBD1 or TRBD2 (5 bases each). CDR1 SGHAT and CDR2 FQNNGV come from the germline V gene. The CDR3 runs 13 residues. Trimming shortened V by 4 bases and J by 4 bases, and 11 bases separated the two germline ends. The CDR3 region is CASSSGTEYEQYF. The CDR3 DNA reads TGTGCCAGCAGCTCCGGGACGGAATACGAGCAGTACTTC.

This clonotype showed up just a few times. The genes are TRBV9 and TRBJ1-1, with 12 positions matching TRBD1. The V gene's germline CDR1 is SGDLS and CDR2 YYNGEE. J was trimmed by 6 bases and V by 3 bases; bases with no gene match: 6. The CDR3 length is 15 residues. CDR3 in amino acids: CASSARRDRGPEAFF. Here the CDR3 DNA reads TGTGCCAGCAGCGCCCGCCGGGACAGGGGGCCTGAAGCTTTCTTT.